The rows below give T cell receptor beta chains drawn from one sample of a study of OX40 agonist ivuxolimab in advanced cancers. Measured with immunoSEQ multiplex PCR; TCRdb has only the in-frame clones, and not every one. The sample shows around 80,000 clones, around nine tenths of them seen only once. The sample consisted of CD4+ or CD8+ T cells sorted from blood, taken in a trial of the OX40 agonist ivuxolimab. These receptor sequences come from an adult with an advanced solid tumor such as melanoma, head and neck, liver or kidney cancer. CDR3s include the opening cysteine and the closing phenylalanine or tryptophan. The D gene is left open where the match is weak. Size values are once, few and many counts, or a class for expanded clones, and some rows have none.

j_call: TRBJ2-3; v_call: TRBV11-2; clone_size: .; d_call: TRBD2; cdr3_nt: TGTGCCAGCAGCTTCAGTGTAGCGGGAGGTGAAGATACGCAGTATTTT; cdr3_aa: CASSFSVAGGEDTQYF
j_call: TRBJ1-5; v_call: TRBV28; clone_size: once; d_call: TRBD1; cdr3_nt: TGTGCCAGCAGTTTAACCTCAGCGGGACAGCCGAATCAGCCCCAGCATTTT; cdr3_aa: CASSLTSAGQPNQPQHF
j_call: TRBJ2-2; v_call: TRBV6-5; clone_size: once; d_call: TRBD1; cdr3_nt: TGTGCCAGCAGATTGGGACAGGGCGCCGGGGAGCTGTTTTTT; cdr3_aa: CASRLGQGAGELFF
j_call: TRBJ2-3; v_call: TRBV5-6; clone_size: .; d_call: TRBD2; cdr3_nt: TGTGCCAGCAGCCGACCGACTAGCGGGGAAAGCACAGATACGCAGTATTTT; cdr3_aa: CASSRPTSGESTDTQYF
j_call: TRBJ2-5; v_call: TRBV14; clone_size: .; d_call: .; cdr3_nt: TGTGCCAGCAGCCCGTGGAAATTAGACAGTCAAGAGACCCAGTACTTC; cdr3_aa: CASSPWKLDSQETQYF
j_call: TRBJ2-3; v_call: TRBV6-1; clone_size: .; d_call: .; cdr3_nt: TGTGCCAGCAGTGAATGGGGCGGGATTACAACAGATACGCAGTATTTT; cdr3_aa: CASSEWGGITTDTQYF
j_call: TRBJ2-7; v_call: TRBV2; clone_size: .; d_call: .; cdr3_nt: TGTGCCAGCAGTCGGGACCGCGTCTACGAGCAGTACTTC; cdr3_aa: CASSRDRVYEQYF
j_call: TRBJ2-3; v_call: TRBV7-2; clone_size: .; d_call: TRBD2; cdr3_nt: TGTGCCAGCAGCTTAATTCCAAAAGGACTAGCGGGAGGAGATACGCAGTATTTT; cdr3_aa: CASSLIPKGLAGGDTQYF
j_call: TRBJ1-4; v_call: TRBV6-1; clone_size: .; d_call: .; cdr3_nt: TGTGCCAGCAGTGACTCAAACTCTAATGAAAAACTGTTTTTT; cdr3_aa: CASSDSNSNEKLFF
j_call: TRBJ1-1; v_call: TRBV6-6; clone_size: .; d_call: .; cdr3_nt: TGTGCCAGCAGTTACAGCAAGAACACTGAAGCTTTCTTT; cdr3_aa: CASSYSKNTEAFF
j_call: TRBJ2-3; v_call: TRBV5-6; clone_size: .; d_call: .; cdr3_nt: TGTGCCAGCATCTACCGCAGGGGAGCGCAGTATTTT; cdr3_aa: CASIYRRGAQYF
j_call: TRBJ1-4; v_call: TRBV5-6; clone_size: .; d_call: .; cdr3_nt: TGTGCCAGCAGCTTGATCAGCCTAGGGGAAAAACTGTTTTTT; cdr3_aa: CASSLISLGEKLFF
j_call: TRBJ2-7; v_call: TRBV12-5; clone_size: .; d_call: .; cdr3_nt: TGTGCTAGTGCCCGAAGGACAGACACCTACGAGCAGTACTTC; cdr3_aa: CASARRTDTYEQYF
j_call: TRBJ1-5; v_call: TRBV18; clone_size: .; d_call: .; cdr3_nt: TGTGCCAGCTCACCACCGGGGAGGGCGAATCAGCCCCAGCATTTT; cdr3_aa: CASSPPGRANQPQHF
j_call: TRBJ2-5; v_call: TRBV6-1; clone_size: .; d_call: TRBD2; cdr3_nt: TGTGCCAGCAGTGATCTAGCGGGAGACGTGGAGACCCAGTACTTC; cdr3_aa: CASSDLAGDVETQYF
j_call: TRBJ2-1; v_call: TRBV19; clone_size: .; d_call: .; cdr3_nt: TGTGCCAGTAGTATAGGTGGGGTTGAGCAGTTCTTC; cdr3_aa: CASSIGGVEQFF
j_call: TRBJ1-5; v_call: TRBV29-1; clone_size: .; d_call: .; cdr3_nt: TGCAGCGTTGGGGGGGGTAGCAATCAGCCCCAGCATTTT; cdr3_aa: CSVGGGSNQPQHF
j_call: TRBJ2-2; v_call: TRBV28; clone_size: once; d_call: TRBD1; cdr3_nt: TGTGCCAGCAGTTTATTGGGGACAGGGGGAATCGGGGAGCTGTTTTTT; cdr3_aa: CASSLLGTGGIGELFF
j_call: TRBJ2-5; v_call: TRBV7-8; clone_size: .; d_call: .; cdr3_nt: TGTGCCAGCAGCCCCCGACTCCATCAGCGGGAGACCCAGTACTTC; cdr3_aa: CASSPRLHQRETQYF
j_call: TRBJ2-2; v_call: TRBV19; clone_size: .; d_call: .; cdr3_nt: TGTGCCAGTAGTATGGGGGGGCCCCCAGTAGGGGAGCTGTTTTTT; cdr3_aa: CASSMGGPPVGELFF
j_call: TRBJ2-6; v_call: TRBV18; clone_size: .; d_call: .; cdr3_nt: TGTGCCAGCTCACCACCGTACAGTAGTTCTGGGGCCAACGTCCTGACTTTC; cdr3_aa: CASSPPYSSSGANVLTF
j_call: TRBJ2-6; v_call: TRBV5-1; clone_size: .; d_call: .; cdr3_nt: TGCGCCAGCAGCACGGCGGGAAGCTCTGGGGCCAACGTCCTGACTTTC; cdr3_aa: CASSTAGSSGANVLTF
j_call: TRBJ2-3; v_call: TRBV4-2; clone_size: .; d_call: .; cdr3_nt: TGTGCCAGCAGCCAAGGTGATGGCGGGGCCACAGATACGCAGTATTTT; cdr3_aa: CASSQGDGGATDTQYF
j_call: TRBJ2-1; v_call: TRBV29-1; clone_size: .; d_call: .; cdr3_nt: TGCAGCGTTTACAATGAGCAGTTCTTC; cdr3_aa: CSVYNEQFF
j_call: TRBJ1-5; v_call: TRBV18; clone_size: .; d_call: .; cdr3_nt: TGTGCCAGCTCACCAACAGGGCATAGCAATCAGCCCCAGCATTTT; cdr3_aa: CASSPTGHSNQPQHF
j_call: TRBJ1-2; v_call: TRBV5-4; clone_size: .; d_call: .; cdr3_nt: TGTGCCAGCAGCTCGCAGGTACCCTATGGCTACACCTTC; cdr3_aa: CASSSQVPYGYTF
j_call: TRBJ1-3; v_call: TRBV15; clone_size: .; d_call: TRBD1; cdr3_nt: TGTGCCACCAGCAAGCGGACAGGGGGCTTCTCTGGAAACACCATATATTTT; cdr3_aa: CATSKRTGGFSGNTIYF
j_call: TRBJ2-7; v_call: TRBV7-9; clone_size: once; d_call: TRBD2; cdr3_nt: TGTGCCAGCACCCTTAGAGCGGGAGGGCCATACGAGCAGTACTTC; cdr3_aa: CASTLRAGGPYEQYF
j_call: TRBJ1-5; v_call: TRBV11-2; clone_size: .; d_call: TRBD1; cdr3_nt: TGTGCCAGCAGCCCAGGGGGATATCAGCCCCAGCATTTT; cdr3_aa: CASSPGGYQPQHF
j_call: TRBJ2-3; v_call: TRBV5-1; clone_size: .; d_call: .; cdr3_nt: TGCGCCAGCAGCTCCCAGGTCCGGGCCGATACGCAGTATTTT; cdr3_aa: CASSSQVRADTQYF
j_call: TRBJ2-7; v_call: TRBV15; clone_size: .; d_call: .; cdr3_nt: TGTGCCACCAGCAGAGGAGTCGGCAGGGCCTACGAGCAGTACTTC; cdr3_aa: CATSRGVGRAYEQYF
j_call: TRBJ1-1; v_call: TRBV7-9; clone_size: .; d_call: .; cdr3_nt: TGTGCCAGCAGCATAACAGAGAACACTGAAGCTTTCTTT; cdr3_aa: CASSITENTEAFF
j_call: TRBJ1-1; v_call: TRBV5-8; clone_size: .; d_call: .; cdr3_nt: TGTGCCAGCAGCCTTTATCAGGGGAACACTGAAGCTTTCTTT; cdr3_aa: CASSLYQGNTEAFF